A selection of T cell receptor beta chains follows, all from one sample in a study of blood T cells in healthy people across ages. Each CDR3 protein gets one entry after TCRdb re-called the 5' RACE reads with MiXCR. The sample lists 800,000 to 1,300,000 distinct CDR3 sequences; under 30% were seen once. Separately, the same data were catalogued under a study of T cells of mothers and their children.

The specimen was blood. Receptor source: a girl aged 2 to 9 in good health. CDR3s include the opening cysteine and the closing phenylalanine or tryptophan. The D gene is left open where the match is weak. Expanded clones are given a class, and other clones once, few, many or no size at all.

>14|NA|TRBV7-2|TRBJ2-7|many
CASSWGRSSYEQYF
TGTGCCAGCAGCTGGGGGCGAAGCTCCTACGAGCAGTACTTC
>14|TRBD2|TRBV10-3|TRBJ2-7|NA
CAISNSGDTYEQYF
TGTGCCATCAGTAATAGCGGGGATACCTACGAGCAGTACTTC
>16|NA|TRBV7-9|TRBJ2-1|few
CASSLGTQSSYNEQFF
TGTGCCAGCAGCTTAGGGACTCAGAGCTCCTACAATGAGCAGTTCTTC
>16|TRBD1|TRBV20-1|TRBJ2-2|few
CSARRADRGLTGELFF
TGCAGTGCTAGAAGGGCGGACAGGGGGCTGACCGGGGAGCTGTTTTTT
>13|NA|TRBV7-8|TRBJ2-5|few
CASSSRPQETQYF
TGTGCCAGCAGCTCACGGCCCCAAGAGACCCAGTACTTC
>18|NA|TRBV6-5|TRBJ2-5|few
CASSYSLKKAGNKETQYF
TGTGCCAGCAGTTACTCGTTGAAAAAGGCGGGGAACAAAGAGACCCAGTACTTC
>16|TRBD2|TRBV20-1|TRBJ2-5|few
CSARDGGLAGQETQYF
TGCAGTGCTAGAGATGGGGGACTAGCGGGACAAGAGACCCAGTACTTC
>15|NA|TRBV19|TRBJ2-1|NA
CASSLEEVPHNEQFF
TGTGCCAGTAGTCTCGAGGAGGTTCCTCACAATGAGCAGTTCTTC
>14|NA|TRBV7-2|TRBJ1-2|NA
CASLLGHSNYGYTF
TGTGCCAGCCTGCTCGGGCACTCTAACTATGGCTACACCTTC
>15|NA|TRBV6-1|TRBJ1-5|few
CASSDRWGANQPQHF
TGTGCCAGCAGTGACCGCTGGGGGGCTAATCAGCCCCAGCATTTT
>16|NA|TRBV6-6|TRBJ1-4|few
CASTVTGPSTNEKLFF
TGTGCCAGCACCGTTACAGGGCCCTCAACTAATGAAAAACTGTTTTTT
>16|TRBD1|TRBV5-8|TRBJ1-1|once
CAIKTGTVVMNTEAFF
TGTGCCATCAAGACAGGGACAGTCGTCATGAACACTGAAGCTTTCTTT
>16|TRBD2|TRBV29-1|TRBJ2-5|NA
CSVEGLASGGLETQYF
TGCAGCGTTGAGGGTTTGGCTAGCGGGGGGTTAGAGACCCAGTACTTC
>14|TRBD2|TRBV15|TRBJ2-5|NA
CATSLAGVGETQYF
TGTGCCACCAGTTTAGCGGGAGTTGGAGAGACCCAGTACTTC
>13|TRBD1|TRBV12-3/TRBV12-4|TRBJ2-1|few
CASSGTDYNEQFF
TGTGCCAGCAGCGGGACAGACTACAATGAGCAGTTCTTC
>16|TRBD1|TRBV25-1|TRBJ2-4|NA
CASSGGDRGEENIQYF
TGTGCCAGCAGTGGGGGGGACAGGGGTGAGGAAAACATTCAGTACTTC
>13|NA|TRBV10-3|TRBJ2-5|many
CAIAGDRRETQYF
TGTGCCATCGCGGGGGACAGGAGAGAGACCCAGTACTTC
>14|NA|TRBV28|TRBJ2-3|NA
CASSLQLSTDTQYF
TGTGCCAGCAGTTTGCAGCTAAGCACAGATACGCAGTATTTT
>14|TRBD1|TRBV6-2/TRBV6-3|TRBJ2-4|NA
CASRTGVGKNIQYF
TGTGCCAGCAGAACAGGGGTTGGCAAAAACATTCAGTACTTC
>15|TRBD2|TRBV4-2|TRBJ2-3|NA
CASSRIGGGDHTQYF
TGTGCCAGCAGCAGAATTGGCGGGGGTGACCATACGCAGTATTTT
>15|NA|TRBV5-6|TRBJ2-5|few
CASSSGPTGQETQYF
TGTGCCAGCAGCTCCGGCCCCACAGGGCAAGAGACCCAGTACTTC
>15|NA|TRBV12-3/TRBV12-4|TRBJ2-7|NA
CASSATEDGDYEQYF
TGTGCCAGCAGTGCCACGGAGGACGGCGACTACGAGCAGTACTTC
>18|TRBD2|TRBV28|TRBJ2-7|NA
CASSPPGLDPVRPYEQYF
TGTGCCAGCAGCCCACCGGGACTAGACCCAGTCCGCCCCTACGAGCAGTACTTC
>15|NA|TRBV7-2|TRBJ2-7|NA
CASSLAGHHSYEQYF
TGTGCCAGCAGCCTGGCGGGACACCACTCCTACGAGCAGTACTTC
>14|NA|TRBV27|TRBJ1-1|NA
CASSSNWENTEAFF
TGTGCCAGCAGTTCTAATTGGGAGAACACTGAAGCTTTCTTT
>13|NA|TRBV24-1|TRBJ2-4|NA
CATIPLAKNIQYF
TGTGCCACCATACCCCTAGCCAAAAACATTCAGTACTTC
>14|NA|TRBV11-2|TRBJ1-1|NA
CASSLKWGNTEAFF
TGTGCCAGCAGCTTGAAATGGGGGAACACTGAAGCTTTCTTT
>16|NA|TRBV21-1|TRBJ2-7|NA
CASSEPGTSGTYEQYF
TGTGCCAGCAGCGAACCCGGGACTAGCGGGACCTACGAGCAGTACTTC
>12|NA|TRBV12-3/TRBV12-4|TRBJ1-2|many
CASSFTSYGYTF
TGTGCCAGCAGTTTTACCAGCTATGGCTACACCTTC
>15|NA|TRBV6-1|TRBJ2-1|few
CASSALPGYNNEQFF
TGTGCCAGCAGTGCCCTCCCTGGTTACAACAATGAGCAGTTCTTC
>17|TRBD2|TRBV5-1|TRBJ2-1|few
CASSLGLAGGRYDEQFF
TGCGCCAGCAGCTTGGGACTAGCGGGAGGGCGGTACGACGAGCAGTTCTTC
>17|NA|TRBV27|TRBJ1-4|NA
CASSLSYTTVTNEKLFF
TGTGCCAGCAGTTTATCTTATACAACAGTAACTAATGAAAAACTGTTTTTT